The 27 T cell receptor beta chains below were found in one sample sequenced in a study of T cell repertoires in cytomegalovirus infection. TCRdb re-analysed the reads in MiXCR, keeping a single row per CDR3 protein. The sample has more than 250,000 distinct CDR3 sequences, approximately 25% seen once. Their specific antigens are unknown. This sample comprised cultured PBMCs, obtained from culture after CMV antigen stimulation. Receptors originate from a human donor in good health (CMV status not recorded). Some clones in this sample may be carry-over from other donors' samples.

In its sample, this clonotype was seen many times. The chain couples TRBV7-2 to TRBJ2-6; no firm D call. Trimming shortened V by 2 bases and J by 1 base, and 3 bases separated the two germline ends. The CDR3 totals 14 residues. Per germline, CDR1 SGHTA and CDR2 FQGNSA. This CDR3 reads CASSLRSGANVLTF. The CDR3, as DNA: TGTGCCAGCAGCTTACGGTCTGGGGCCAACGTCCTGACTTTC.

The V and J genes are TRBV6-2 or TRBV6-3 and TRBJ2-1; tentatively, D is TRBD1 (6 bases). Germline assignment: CDR1 MNHEY and CDR2 SVGEGT. V was clipped by 7 bases and J by 4 bases, with 14 bases between them. The CDR3 extends over 14 amino acids. The CDR3 DNA is TGTGCCAGCAACAAAGGGGGTTTATACAATGAGCAGTTCTTC. This codes for CASNKGGLYNEQFF.

This chain joins TRBV7-2 and TRBJ2-1; TRBD2 aligns across 11 bases. The CDR3 has 14 residues. The germline V gene has CDR1 SGHTA and CDR2 FQGNSA. V dropped 0 bases and J dropped 10; count of bases not matched to a gene: 2. CDR3 nucleotide sequence: TGTGCCAGCAGCTTAGCCGGGACTAGCGGAGAGCAGTTCTTC. Its protein product is CASSLAGTSGEQFF.

This clonotype appeared a few times. The chain is built from TRBV7-2 and TRBJ2-3; maybe TRBD2 (5 bases). This CDR3 comprises 15 residues. V dropped 1 base and J dropped 2 bases, with 10 bases sitting between them. CDR1 is SGHTA, CDR2 FQGNSA, per germline. The CDR3 sequence: CASSLVRGDTDTQYF. CDR3 nucleotide sequence: TGTGCCAGCAGCTTAGTTCGGGGTGACACAGATACGCAGTATTTT.

The rearrangement links TRBV10-3 to TRBJ2-2; weak D call: TRBD1 (5 bases). Trimming removed 8 bases at V and 3 bases at J, with 13 bases between. CDR3 length: 14 residues. CDR1 is ENHRY, CDR2 SYGVKD, per germline. DNA for the CDR3: TGTGCCATCGGATCCAGGGCGGACACCGGGGAGCTGTTTTTT. It is translated as CAIGSRADTGELFF.

The chain links TRBV27 to TRBJ1-6; TRBD1 might be the D (5 bases). The CDR3 contains 14 residues. Between the trimmed V and J ends, which lost 3 bases and 8 bases, there was a span of 11 bases. CDR1 MNHEY and CDR2 SMNVEV come from the germline V gene (reference sequence). In nucleotides, the CDR3 is TGTGCCAGCAGTTTGAAGAGGGGTGATTCACCCCTCCACTTT. Encoded protein: CASSLKRGDSPLHF.

The gene calls are TRBV7-9 and TRBJ1-6, with D possibly TRBD1 on 6 matching bases. Trimming pared 3 bases from V and 3 bases from J, leaving 12 bases between. The CDR3 is made up of 16 amino acids. Germline loops: CDR1 SEHNR, CDR2 FQNEAQ (reference sequence). This chain's CDR3 is CASSFGTRGYNSPLHF. The DNA of the CDR3 is TGTGCCAGCAGCTTTGGGACAAGGGGCTATAATTCACCCCTCCACTTT.

The chain carries TRBV19 and TRBJ1-5; the D gene is possibly TRBD1 (6 bases). Trimming left V 7 bases short and J 3 bases short, with 16 bases between. Germline V gene sequence: CDR1 LNHDA, CDR2 SQIVND (reference sequence). The CDR3 is 15 amino acids. CDR3 in amino acids: CASKRGGGLNQPQHF. As DNA, the CDR3 is TGTGCCAGTAAGAGAGGCGGGGGCCTCAATCAGCCCCAGCATTTT.

The V gene is TRBV9, the J gene TRBJ2-1; 10 nucleotides agree with TRBD2. With 3 bases clipped from V and 8 bases from J, the junction kept 5 bases outside the gene matches. This CDR3 has 14 amino acids. The germline V gene has CDR1 SGDLS and CDR2 YYNGEE. The CDR3 DNA reads as TGTGCCAGCAGCGGGGTAGCGGGAGGCTATGAGCAGTTCTTC. It codes for CASSGVAGGYEQFF. Full variable domain (missing parts from reference TRBV9 and TRBJ2-1): DSGVTQTPKHLITATGQRVTLRCSPRSGDLSVYWYQQSLDQGLQFLIQYYNGEERAKGNILERFSAQQFPDLHSELNLSSLELGDSALYFCASSGVAGGYEQFFGPGTRLTVL.

The V gene is TRBV5-1, the J gene TRBJ1-2; 7 bases are shared with TRBD1. Germline V gene lookup returns CDR1 SGHRS and CDR2 YFSETQ. This CDR3 spans 12 amino acids. V shed 7 bases and J 13 bases; nucleotides not matched to a gene: 13. The CDR3 spells CASRDSTSVSTF. CDR3 sequence (DNA): TGCGCCAGCCGGGACAGCACTTCGGTATCCACCTTC.

This clonotype was observed a few times. The chain combines TRBV19 with TRBJ2-3; D may match TRBD1 or TRBD2 (5 bases each). The CDR3 extends over 17 amino acids. The V and J ends lost 2 bases and 1 base respectively, with 16 bases between them. Germline CDR1 and CDR2: LNHDA and SQIVND (reference sequence). The CDR3 spells CASSISALGDRTDTQYF. The CDR3 DNA reads TGTGCCAGTAGTATAAGTGCTCTGGGGGATCGCACAGATACGCAGTATTTT.

This clonotype occurred a few times. The rearrangement links TRBV7-9 to TRBJ2-3; D assignment may be TRBD1 or TRBD2 (6 bases each). In germline, CDR1 is SEHNR, CDR2 FQNEAQ (reference sequence). The CDR3 is 17 amino acids. The ends were cut back, 5 bases at V and 4 bases at J, with 22 bases in the middle. The CDR3 sequence: CASSPPGAGFGADTQYF. The CDR3 DNA sequence: TGTGCCAGCAGCCCGCCAGGGGCGGGGTTCGGAGCAGATACGCAGTATTTT.

The chain is built from TRBV7-9 and TRBJ2-1; possible D gene TRBD2, 6 bases. Germline V CDR1 and CDR2: SEHNR, FQNEAQ (reference sequence). V lost 1 base and J 4 bases, leaving 11 bases between the germline ends. CDR3 size: 15 residues. CDR3: CASSLGGESYNEQFF. The DNA of the CDR3 is TGTGCCAGCAGCTTAGGGGGGGAGTCTTACAATGAGCAGTTCTTC.

This clonotype was seen ten or more times. This sequence joins TRBV6-5 and TRBJ1-2; tentatively, D is TRBD1 (6 bases). CDR3 length: 15 residues. Germline assignment: CDR1 MNHEY and CDR2 SVGAGI. V lost 2 bases to trimming and J lost 8 bases, with 18 bases between them. For the CDR3, the DNA is TGTGCCAGCAGTTACATCGCGACAGGAGGGGACGGCTACACCTTC. This sequence encodes CASSYIATGGDGYTF.

The chain uses TRBV7-6 and TRBJ1-1, with D possibly being TRBD1 (6 bases). Germline values: CDR1 SGHVS, CDR2 FNYEAQ. V was pared by 5 bases and J by 6 bases, with 7 bases between. The CDR3 covers 11 residues. This chain's CDR3 is CASSGQPEAFF. CDR3 nucleotides: TGTGCCAGCAGCGGACAGCCTGAAGCTTTCTTT. Full variable domain (outside the CDR3, taken from reference TRBV7-6 and TRBJ1-1): GAGVSQSPRYKVTKRGQDVALRCDPISGHVSLYWYRQALGQGPEFLTYFNYEAQQDKSGLPNDRFSAERPEGSISTLTIQRTEQRDSAMYRCASSGQPEAFFGQGTRLTVV.

A few counts support this clonotype. The V call is TRBV19, the J call TRBJ2-3; unclear D gene. Trimming took 5 bases from V and 7 from J, leaving 10 bases between them. The germline CDR1 and CDR2 sequences are LNHDA and SQIVND (reference sequence). The CDR3 extends over 12 amino acids. CDR3 in amino acids: CASSAALYTQYF. The CDR3 coding sequence is TGTGCCAGTAGTGCGGCCCTTTATACGCAGTATTTT.

There are many counts of this clonotype. The chain is built from TRBV7-3 and TRBJ2-1; the D call may be TRBD1 or TRBD2 (5 bases each). The CDR3 length is 15 residues. From germline, CDR1 is SGHTA and CDR2 FQGTGA. Trimming left V 4 bases short and J 0 bases short, with 10 bases between. CDR3 in DNA: TGTGCCAGCAGCTCCGGGGCTAGCTCCTACAATGAGCAGTTCTTC. Its protein product is CASSSGASSYNEQFF.

The CDR3 sequence is CASSKRRAGITDTQYF. The CDR3 coding sequence is TGCGCCAGCAGCAAACGTCGGGCAGGGATCACAGATACGCAGTATTTT. The V gene is TRBV4-1, the J gene TRBJ2-3; a possible D gene is TRBD1 (5 bases). CDR1 and CDR2 from the germline V gene are MGHRA and YSYEKL. V was pared by 5 bases and J by 2 bases, with 17 bases between. CDR3 length: 16 residues.

The chain links TRBV27 to TRBJ1-1; tentatively, D is TRBD1 (6 bases). CDR3 size: 17 residues. Trimming cost V 8 bases and J 3 bases, with 25 bases left between them. Germline lookup yields CDR1 MNHEY and CDR2 SMNVEV (reference sequence). CDR3 sequence: CASARRGEGVIYTEAFF. The CDR3 bases are TGTGCCAGCGCACGTCGGGGGGAGGGGGTAATTTACACTGAAGCTTTCTTT.

This clonotype came up a few times. This chain uses TRBV29-1 with TRBJ2-2; 12 bases line up with TRBD2. V shed 1 base and J 0 bases; nucleotides not matched to a gene: 0. The CDR3 is made up of 16 amino acids. CDR1 and CDR2 (germline): SQVTM, ANQGSEA. For the CDR3, the DNA is TGCAGCGTTGAAGGACTAGCGGGGGCGAACACCGGGGAGCTGTTTTTT. Residues: CSVEGLAGANTGELFF.

This chain uses TRBV20-1 with TRBJ1-2; 10 bases fit TRBD1. The CDR3 is made up of 15 amino acids. V lost 6 bases and J lost 6; bases outside the gene matches: 13. Germline lookup yields CDR1 DFQATT and CDR2 SNEGSKA (reference sequence). This CDR3 is CSAPGTGAWRDGYTF. The CDR3, as DNA: TGCAGTGCGCCCGGGACAGGGGCCTGGAGGGATGGCTACACCTTC.

This clonotype was seen only a few times. V and J are TRBV7-2 and TRBJ1-5; D may be TRBD1 (5 bases). Germline loops: CDR1 SGHTA, CDR2 FQGNSA. CDR3 length: 15 residues. V lost 5 bases and J 2 bases, leaving 13 bases between the germline ends. The CDR3 sequence: CASSQITGGNQPQHF. The CDR3 region has the DNA TGTGCCAGCAGCCAGATTACGGGGGGCAATCAGCCCCAGCATTTT.

The chain couples TRBV24-1 to TRBJ2-3; 8 bases are shared with TRBD1. Germline V gene sequence: CDR1 KGHDR, CDR2 SFDVKD. The CDR3 extends over 17 amino acids. The J segment lost 2 bases and the V segment lost 4 bases, leaving 10 bases of the junction unmatched. CDR3 bases: TGTGCCACCAGTGACCTGGACAGGGAGGATAACACAGATACGCAGTATTTT. It is translated as CATSDLDREDNTDTQYF.

This clonotype was picked up many times. The J gene is TRBJ1-2, the V gene TRBV14, with a tentative D call TRBD1 (5 bases). Trimming took off 0 bases at V and 4 bases at J, with 15 bases between the two ends. The CDR3 is 16 amino acids. Germline-derived CDR1 and CDR2 are SGHDN and FVKESK. This chain's CDR3 is CASSQDWGLTAYGYTF. DNA for the CDR3: TGTGCCAGCAGCCAAGATTGGGGTCTGACAGCCTATGGCTACACCTTC.

This clonotype was seen a few times. The gene calls are TRBV7-2 and TRBJ1-2; the D gene is possibly TRBD1 (6 bases). In germline, CDR1 is SGHTA, CDR2 FQGNSA. The V gene lost 5 bases and the J gene lost 7 bases, with 17 bases spanning the gap. The CDR3 is 14 residues long. The CDR3 here is CASSPWGGAGGYTF. CDR3 nucleotide sequence: TGTGCCAGCAGCCCCTGGGGGGGGGCTGGTGGCTACACCTTC.

V gene TRBV4-3 combines with J gene TRBJ2-2; D call uncertain. Trimming pared 0 bases from V and 3 bases from J, leaving 11 bases between. The CDR3 extends over 16 amino acids. The germline V gene has CDR1 LGHNA and CDR2 YSLEER. The DNA for the CDR3 is TGCGCCAGCAGCCAAGATGGGTTTCCGTACACCGGGGAGCTGTTTTTT. This codes for CASSQDGFPYTGELFF.

Ten or more counts support this clonotype. The chain joins TRBV6-6 to TRBJ2-7, with 10 bases aligning to TRBD1. CDR3 length: 12 residues. Trimming cost V 4 bases and J 7 bases; bases outside gene matches: 1. CDR1 is MNHNY, CDR2 SVGAGI, per germline (reference sequence). The CDR3 is CASSSGQGEQYV. Here the CDR3 DNA reads TGTGCCAGCAGTTCGGGACAGGGGGAGCAGTACGTC.